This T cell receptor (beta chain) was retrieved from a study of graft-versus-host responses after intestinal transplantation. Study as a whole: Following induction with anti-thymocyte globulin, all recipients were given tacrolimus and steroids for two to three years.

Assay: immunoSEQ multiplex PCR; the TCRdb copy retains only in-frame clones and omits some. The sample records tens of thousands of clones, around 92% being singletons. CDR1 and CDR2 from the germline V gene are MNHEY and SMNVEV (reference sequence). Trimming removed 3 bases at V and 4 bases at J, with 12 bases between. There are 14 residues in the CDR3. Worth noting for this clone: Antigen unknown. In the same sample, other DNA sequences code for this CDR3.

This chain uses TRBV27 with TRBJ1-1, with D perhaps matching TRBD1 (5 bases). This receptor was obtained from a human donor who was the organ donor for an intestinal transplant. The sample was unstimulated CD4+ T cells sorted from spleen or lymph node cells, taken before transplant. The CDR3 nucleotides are TGTGCCAGCAGTTTCGGGGGAGGAGGCACTGAAGCTTTCTTT. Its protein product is CASSFGGGGTEAFF.